The next 29 T cell receptor beta chains were all read from a single sample in a study of molecular identifiers for immune sequencing clone quantification. TCRdb independently ran MiXCR on the PCR reads; one entry per CDR3 protein. The sample contains 250,000 to 350,000 distinct CDR3 sequences, about a fifth of which appear only once. Sequenced input: naive CD8+ T cells from blood, with Jurkat cell RNA spiked in. Subset denoted: FACS-sorted CD8+CD4-CCR7+CD45RA+ naive T cells. The receptor set was obtained from a human donor in good health. Some libraries in this study had Jurkat cell RNA spiked in.

This clonotype was seen a few times. The chain joins TRBV11-2 to TRBJ2-7, with 7 bases fitting TRBD2. V gave up 3 bases and J gave up 3 bases; unmatched junction bases: 5. The CDR3 sequence is 14 residues long. The germline V gene has CDR1 SGHAT and CDR2 FQNNGV. CDR3 in DNA: TGTGCCAGCAGCTTTAGCGGGTTCCGCTACGAGCAGTACTTC. Its protein is CASSFSGFRYEQYF.

This clonotype was found a few times. The chain combines TRBV7-9 with TRBJ2-5; D is ambiguous. From germline, CDR1 is SEHNR and CDR2 FQNEAQ (reference sequence). The CDR3 is 13 amino acids. V lost 6 bases and J lost 2, with 10 bases in between. The CDR3 coding sequence is TGTGCCAGCAGTCCAAACCAACAAGAGACCCAGTACTTC. Amino acid sequence: CASSPNQQETQYF. Looking up the rest from reference TRBV7-9 and TRBJ2-5 gives the full variable domain: DTGVSQNPRHKITKRGQNVTFRCDPISEHNRLYWYRQTLGQGPEFLTYFQNEAQLEKSRLLSDRFSAERPKGSFSTLEIQRTEQGDSAMYLCASSPNQQETQYFGPGTRLLVL.

This clonotype was counted at least ten times. The chain combines TRBV29-1 with TRBJ2-1; 9 nucleotides line up with TRBD1. This CDR3 has 18 residues. Germline trimming cut 1 base from V and 0 bases from J; bases unmatched to any gene: 10. CDR1 and CDR2 from the germline V gene are SQVTM and ANQGSEA. The CDR3 bases are TGCAGCGTTGAAGGGAGGGTGGTGGGACAGGGCTCCTACAATGAGCAGTTCTTC. The encoded protein is CSVEGRVVGQGSYNEQFF.

This clonotype was detected ten times or more. The chain couples TRBV7-3 to TRBJ2-3; TRBD2 agrees at 9 bases. Germline V CDR1 and CDR2: SGHTA, FQGTGA. The CDR3 has 15 residues. The trim removed 5 bases at V and 3 bases at J, leaving 6 bases unmatched. CDR3 bases: TGTGCCAGCAGCCCTCTAGCGGGAATGACAGATACGCAGTATTTT. It yields the protein CASSPLAGMTDTQYF.

Ten or more counts support this clonotype. This sequence joins TRBV3-1 and TRBJ2-3; D call uncertain. The CDR3 has 14 amino acids. V lost 0 bases and J lost 0, with 4 bases in between. Germline V gene data show CDR1 as LGHDT and CDR2 as YNNKEL (reference sequence). Here the CDR3 DNA reads TGTGCCAGCAGCCAAGAGGGGAGCACAGATACGCAGTATTTT. It yields the protein CASSQEGSTDTQYF.

This chain connects TRBV4-3 to TRBJ1-1; tentatively, D is TRBD1 (5 bases). V dropped 0 bases and J dropped 5 bases, with 13 bases sitting between them. The germline V gene encodes CDR1 LGHNA and CDR2 YSLEER. The CDR3 sequence is 15 residues long. The CDR3 here is CASSQDKMGGTEAFF. Written as DNA, the CDR3 is TGCGCCAGCAGCCAAGATAAAATGGGGGGGACTGAAGCTTTCTTT.

Ten or more counts support this clonotype. This chain uses TRBV5-5 with TRBJ2-7; D is unresolved. Germline values: CDR1 SGHKS, CDR2 YYEKEE (reference sequence). With 0 bases removed from V and 5 bases from J, the gap between germline ends came to 12 bases. This CDR3 comprises 14 residues. The DNA for the CDR3 is TGTGCCAGCAGCTTGGAGCTCGTGGTCAACGAGCAGTACTTC. This encodes CASSLELVVNEQYF.

About this clonotype: This may be a read error, as it is one base from a much larger clone. The CDR3 does not end in the conserved phenylalanine or tryptophan, so this is likely a read error. The rearrangement uses TRBV6-5 and TRBJ2-2; weak D call: TRBD1 (5 bases). This CDR3 has 13 residues. V was pared by 3 bases and J by 10 bases, with 12 bases between. In germline, CDR1 is MNHEY, CDR2 SVGAGI. The CDR3 DNA reads TGTGCCAGCAGTTATCTTGTAGGGGAGGAGCTGTTTCTT. It encodes CASSYLVGEELFL.

This clonotype was counted many times. The chain is built from TRBV6-5 and TRBJ1-1; 9 nucleotides agree with TRBD1. Unmatched junction bases numbered 4, after V lost 6 bases and J lost 5 bases. This CDR3 contains 13 residues. Germline CDR1 MNHEY, CDR2 SVGAGI. The CDR3 here is CASRRQGETEAFF. The CDR3, as DNA: TGTGCCAGCAGGCGACAGGGGGAAACTGAAGCTTTCTTT.

The sample holds one count of this clonotype. CDR3 region: CASSPRGWRQGSGEQYF. CDR3 sequence (DNA): TGTGCCAGCTCACCACGAGGCTGGAGACAGGGTAGCGGCGAGCAGTACTTC. This chain links TRBV18 with TRBJ2-7, with a tentative D call TRBD1 (7 bases). Trimming cost V 1 base and J 6 bases, with 22 bases left between them. Germline lookup yields CDR1 KGHSH and CDR2 LQKENI. This CDR3 has 17 amino acids.

J is TRBJ1-4 and V is TRBV7-6; 9 nucleotides align to TRBD1. J gave up 7 bases and V 5 bases, and 8 bases lay outside the gene matches. Germline-derived CDR1 and CDR2 are SGHVS and FNYEAQ. The length of the CDR3 is 15 residues. The CDR3 DNA sequence: TGTGCCAGCAGCCAAAGACAGGGGGGAGGTGAAAAACTGTTTTTT. Residues: CASSQRQGGGEKLFF.

This clonotype showed up just once. This chain uses TRBV11-2 with TRBJ1-1; 7 bases match TRBD1. The CDR3 has 16 residues. Germline CDR1 and CDR2: SGHAT and FQNNGV. The ends lost 5 bases at V and 3 bases at J; junction bases unmatched: 12. The CDR3 reads CASSPDRNLWYTEAFF. DNA of the CDR3: TGTGCCAGCAGCCCGGACAGGAATCTTTGGTACACTGAAGCTTTCTTT.

Ten or more counts support this clonotype. The chain couples TRBV5-4 to TRBJ2-3; TRBD2 matches 8 bases. Looked up from germline, CDR1 is SGHNT and CDR2 is YYREEE (reference sequence). The CDR3 loop spans 14 amino acids. V shed 4 bases and J 6 bases; nucleotides not matched to a gene: 7. In nucleotides, the CDR3 is TGTGCCAGCAGCAACGGGGGGGCCCGGGATACGCAGTATTTT. It codes for CASSNGGARDTQYF. Full variable domain (outside the CDR3, taken from reference TRBV5-4 and TRBJ2-3): ETGVTQSPTHLIKTRGQQVTLRCSSQSGHNTVSWYQQALGQGPQFIFQYYREEENGRGNFPPRFSGLQFPNYSSELNVNALELDDSALYLCASSNGGARDTQYFGPGTRLTVL.

This clonotype was recorded many times. The chain combines TRBV5-4 with TRBJ2-3, with a tentative D call TRBD1 (6 bases). Trimming took off 1 base at V and 6 bases at J, with 15 bases between the two ends. CDR3 size: 15 residues. CDR1 SGHNT and CDR2 YYREEE come from the germline V gene (reference sequence). The CDR3 region has the DNA TGTGCCAGCAGCTTGTTAGTTCAGGGGACGGATACGCAGTATTTT. Translated: CASSLLVQGTDTQYF.

This clonotype was picked up one time. A much more abundant neighbour one base away suggests this may be a read error. Without the conserved terminal phenylalanine or tryptophan, this CDR3 likely stems from a read error. The chain uses TRBV19 and TRBJ2-3; D ambiguous. This CDR3 contains 15 residues. Germline CDR1 reads LNHDA; CDR2 reads SQIVND (reference sequence). Trimming shortened V by 5 bases and J by 1 base, and 13 bases separated the two germline ends. The CDR3 DNA is TGTGCCAGTAGTGGTGGGCTCGGCGGCACAGATACGCAGTATCTT. This encodes CASSGGLGGTDTQYL.

This clonotype was seen at least ten times. This rearrangement joins TRBV28 to TRBJ2-7; a weak D match, TRBD2 (6 bases). The V and J ends lost 3 bases and 2 bases respectively, with 11 bases between them. This CDR3 contains 14 residues. The germline V gene has CDR1 MDHEN and CDR2 SYDVKM. CDR3 loop: CASSLGRPTYEQYF. In DNA, the CDR3 is TGTGCCAGCAGTTTGGGGAGGCCAACCTACGAGCAGTACTTC. The whole variable domain, remainder taken from reference TRBV28 and TRBJ2-7, is DVKVTQSSRYLVKRTGEKVFLECVQDMDHENMFWYRQDPGLGLRLIYFSYDVKMKEKGDIPEGYSVSREKKERFSLILESASTNQTSMYLCASSLGRPTYEQYFGPGTRLTVT.

This chain joins TRBV19 and TRBJ2-5; D tentatively fits TRBD1 or TRBD2 (5 bases each). V lost 5 bases and J lost 3, with 13 bases in between. Germline assignment: CDR1 LNHDA and CDR2 SQIVND (reference sequence). The length of the CDR3 is 14 residues. CDR3 sequence reads: CASSFTGTKETQYF. As DNA, the CDR3 is TGTGCCAGTAGTTTTACCGGGACGAAAGAGACCCAGTACTTC.

The table lists this clonotype with many counts. This chain uses TRBV9 with TRBJ2-3; 10 bases agree with TRBD2. J lost 6 bases, V lost 3 bases, and 7 bases had no gene match. From germline, CDR1 is SGDLS and CDR2 YYNGEE. The CDR3 loop spans 15 amino acids. CDR3: CASSAGGLAMDTQYF. The DNA of the CDR3 is TGTGCCAGCAGCGCGGGGGGACTAGCGATGGATACGCAGTATTTT.

This clonotype was found many times. This chain connects TRBV5-1 to TRBJ2-7; D is perhaps TRBD2 (6 bases). The CDR3 runs to 16 residues. Germline assignment: CDR1 SGHRS and CDR2 YFSETQ. Deletions cut 3 bases from V and 0 bases from J, with 16 bases between. CDR3 sequence: CASSSPGGSSSYEQYF. In nucleotides, the CDR3 is TGCGCCAGCAGCTCCCCCGGGGGTAGTAGCTCCTACGAGCAGTACTTC. The full variable domain, its missing parts supplied by reference TRBV5-1 and TRBJ2-7, is KAGVTQTPRYLIKTRGQQVTLSCSPISGHRSVSWYQQTPGQGLQFLFEYFSETQRNKGNFPGRFSGRQFSNSRSEMNVSTLELGDSALYLCASSSPGGSSSYEQYFGPGTRLTVT.

V is TRBV11-2 and J is TRBJ2-7, with a tentative D call TRBD2 (5 bases). V was clipped by 5 bases and J by 6 bases, with 14 bases between them. Germline lookup yields CDR1 SGHAT and CDR2 FQNNGV. The CDR3 spans 13 residues. The CDR3 DNA follows: TGTGCCAGCAGCCCCCGCGGGCCTCTCGAGCAGTACTTC. This codes for CASSPRGPLEQYF.

The table lists this clonotype with many counts. The chain combines TRBV5-4 with TRBJ2-3; D is unclear. The CDR3 totals 15 residues. V lost 0 bases and J 3 bases, leaving 11 bases between the germline ends. CDR1 is SGHNT, CDR2 YYREEE, per germline (reference sequence). The CDR3 bases are TGTGCCAGCAGCTTGGCGGCGTACCCAACAGATACGCAGTATTTT. Translated, it gives CASSLAAYPTDTQYF.

This clonotype was seen at least ten times. The chain couples TRBV12-3 or TRBV12-4 to TRBJ2-2; D is uncertain. V lost 3 bases and J 6 bases, leaving 17 bases between the germline ends. The CDR3 runs to 16 residues. Here the CDR3 reads CASSFVRHGSAGELFF. In nucleotides, the CDR3 is TGTGCCAGCAGTTTTGTAAGACATGGATCCGCCGGGGAGCTGTTTTTT.

At least ten counts were recorded for this clonotype. One end of the junction does not line up with germline, which may come from a read error. V is TRBV5-4 and J is TRBJ2-5; D ambiguous. The CDR3 contains 14 residues. CDR1 and CDR2 (germline): SGHNT, YYREEE (reference sequence). In DNA form, the CDR3 reads TGTGCCAGCACCTTGGAACCTACTCCCGAGACCCAGTACTTC. This sequence encodes CASTLEPTPETQYF.

Points on this clonotype: It may be a read error: a sequence one base away is much more abundant. The V gene is TRBV6-5, the J gene TRBJ2-3; D is tentatively TRBD1 or TRBD2 (5 bases each). The length of the CDR3 is 16 residues. CDR1 and CDR2 from the germline V gene are MNHEY and SVGAGI. V lost 5 bases, J lost 2 bases, and 17 bases lay in between. DNA of the CDR3: TGTGCCAGCAGTCACACAACGAGGGGCGCCACAGATACGCAGTATTTT. Its protein is CASSHTTRGATDTQYF.

This clonotype was seen repeatedly, ten times or more. The gene calls are TRBV7-3 and TRBJ2-3; D call uncertain. V was cut by 4 bases and J by 7 bases, with 6 bases left in between. Germline lookup yields CDR1 SGHTA and CDR2 FQGTGA. The CDR3 covers 11 residues. The CDR3 sequence is CASSSGHTQYF. The CDR3 bases are TGTGCCAGCAGCTCGGGCCATACGCAGTATTTT.

This clonotype has a handful of counts. The chain carries TRBV10-3 and TRBJ1-1; TRBD1 aligns across 7 bases. The germline V gene has CDR1 ENHRY and CDR2 SYGVKD. This CDR3 region has 13 residues. Trimming at V came to 6 bases and at J to 2 bases, leaving 3 bases not matched to a gene. Here the CDR3 DNA reads TGTGCCATCAGCTGGGACAGAAACACTGAAGCTTTCTTT. Translation gives CAISWDRNTEAFF.

On this clonotype itself: A read error may account for a junction end that differs from germline. The genes are TRBV13 and TRBJ2-3; D not resolved. The CDR3 is 14 amino acids. Per the germline V gene, CDR1 is PRHDT and CDR2 is FYEKMQ (reference sequence). CDR3 amino acids: CASSLLRETDTRYF. CDR3 DNA sequence: TGTGCCAGCAGCTTACTCCGCGAGACTGATACGCGGTATTTT.

The CDR3 reads CASTIPGSYEQYF. CDR3 sequence (DNA): TGTGCCAGCACCATCCCAGGCTCCTACGAGCAGTACTTC. The genes are TRBV6-2 or TRBV6-3 and TRBJ2-7; no clear D gene. This CDR3 is built from 13 residues. The germline V gene encodes CDR1 MNHEY and CDR2 SVGEGT. Between the trimmed V and J ends, which lost 7 bases and 0 bases, there was a span of 10 bases.

Ten or more counts support this clonotype. This chain joins TRBV5-4 and TRBJ1-1; D remains unclear. The V and J ends lost 0 bases and 4 bases respectively, with 13 bases between them. The CDR3 loop spans 15 amino acids. Germline CDR1 is SGHNT and CDR2 is YYREEE (reference sequence). CDR3 in DNA: TGTGCCAGCAGCTTGGCCCTGGCCCAGGCCACTGAAGCTTTCTTT. This sequence encodes CASSLALAQATEAFF. The full variable domain, completed using reference TRBV5-4 and TRBJ1-1, is ETGVTQSPTHLIKTRGQQVTLRCSSQSGHNTVSWYQQALGQGPQFIFQYYREEENGRGNFPPRFSGLQFPNYSSELNVNALELDDSALYLCASSLALAQATEAFFGQGTRLTVV.